These 29 T cell receptor beta chains share one sample of origin, sequenced in a study of T-cell reconstitution after alpha-beta-depleted transplantation in children. TCRbeta library construction was performed incorporating unique molecular identifiers. From the PCR reads, TCRdb called clonotypes with MiXCR, one entry per CDR3 protein. The sample includes around 410,000 distinct CDR3 sequences, approximately 11% of them seen just once. Specimen: PBMCs from the stem cell graft donor, collected from the stem cell graft. The receptor set was obtained from a human donor who donated a stem cell graft to a child with acute myeloid leukemia.

This clonotype appeared many times. The chain joins TRBV29-1 to TRBJ2-3; TRBD1 matches at 10 bases. Germline V gene sequence: CDR1 SQVTM, CDR2 ANQGSEA. The CDR3 consists of 14 residues. V was clipped by 7 bases and J by 1 base; unmatched bases: 5. CDR3 nucleotide sequence: TGCAGCGCTACAGGACAGGGGGGCACAGATACGCAGTATTTT. Residues: CSATGQGGTDTQYF.

This clonotype was observed many times. This chain uses TRBV20-1 with TRBJ2-3, with TRBD2 matching over 10 bases. Trimming removed 0 bases from V and 2 bases from J; junction bases left unmatched: 8. The CDR3 is 17 amino acids. Germline values: CDR1 DFQATT, CDR2 SNEGSKA (reference sequence). The CDR3 loop reads CSARDLGTSEYTDTQYF. As DNA, the CDR3 is TGCAGTGCTAGAGATCTTGGGACTAGCGAGTACACAGATACGCAGTATTTT.

The chain is built from TRBV20-1 and TRBJ1-1; TRBD1 is a possible D gene (5 bases). The CDR3 has 14 residues. Trimming pared 6 bases from V and 0 bases from J, leaving 14 bases between. The V gene's germline CDR1 is DFQATT and CDR2 SNEGSKA (reference sequence). CDR3 bases: TGCAGTGCCGAGATTGGGACGTTGAACACTGAAGCTTTCTTT. Translating it yields CSAEIGTLNTEAFF.

This clonotype occurred a few times. This rearrangement joins TRBV7-2 to TRBJ2-5, with D perhaps TRBD2 (6 bases). The CDR3 is 16 amino acids. Germline-derived CDR1 and CDR2 are SGHTA and FQGNSA. Trimming took 1 base from V and 3 from J, leaving 15 bases between them. The CDR3 is CASSLDGWGLEETQYF. Here the CDR3 DNA reads TGTGCCAGCAGCTTAGACGGATGGGGACTTGAAGAGACCCAGTACTTC. Together with reference TRBV7-2 and TRBJ2-5, the CDR3 gives the full variable domain: GAGVSQSPSNKVTEKGKDVELRCDPISGHTALYWYRQSLGQGLEFLIYFQGNSAPDKSGLPSDRFSAERTGGSVSTLTIQRTQQEDSAVYLCASSLDGWGLEETQYFGPGTRLLVL.

CDR3 nucleotide sequence: TGCGCCAGCAGCCAAGGAGCGGGAGGGGAGGAGACCCAGTACTTC. It translates to CASSQGAGGEETQYF. The V and J genes are TRBV4-3 and TRBJ2-5; 10 bases fit TRBD2. The germline V gene has CDR1 LGHNA and CDR2 YSLEER. There are 15 residues in the CDR3. V was pared by 1 base and J by 5 bases, with 4 bases of the junction left unmatched.

This clonotype turned up a few times. The chain uses TRBV6-5 and TRBJ1-5, with D perhaps matching TRBD1 (5 bases). Germline lookup yields CDR1 MNHEY and CDR2 SVGAGI. The V gene lost 6 bases and the J gene lost 3 bases, with 9 bases spanning the gap. The length of the CDR3 is 13 residues. The CDR3 nucleotides are TGTGCCAGCAGCACAGGCCTCAATCAGCCCCAGCATTTT. It encodes CASSTGLNQPQHF.

The chain has TRBV7-2 and TRBJ1-2; 9 nucleotides align to TRBD1. Losses at the gene ends were 5 bases for V and 6 bases for J; bases not matched to a gene: 7. CDR3 length: 14 residues. Germline loops: CDR1 SGHTA, CDR2 FQGNSA. The CDR3, as DNA: TGTGCCAGCAGCCCTACGACAGGGGGGCATGGCTACACCTTC. Translation gives CASSPTTGGHGYTF.

The chain uses TRBV7-2 and TRBJ1-2, with TRBD1 matching over 8 bases. Germline assignment: CDR1 SGHTA and CDR2 FQGNSA. V lost 9 bases and J lost 4; bases outside the gene matches: 7. The CDR3 is 13 residues long. The CDR3 DNA follows: TGTGCCAGTGGGGACAGGCTGGTCTATGGCTACACCTTC. Translation: CASGDRLVYGYTF. Supplemented by reference TRBV7-2 and TRBJ1-2, the full variable domain reads GAGVSQSPSNKVTEKGKDVELRCDPISGHTALYWYRQSLGQGLEFLIYFQGNSAPDKSGLPSDRFSAERTGGSVSTLTIQRTQQEDSAVYLCASGDRLVYGYTFGSGTRLTVV.

This clonotype came up many times. This CDR3 is CASSSRDRAVEQYF. The DNA of the CDR3 is TGTGCCAGCAGTAGCCGGGACAGGGCTGTGGAGCAGTACTTC. J is TRBJ2-7 and V is TRBV27; 9 positions agree with TRBD1. Trimming at V came to 5 bases and at J to 7 bases, leaving 9 bases not matched to a gene. The V gene's germline CDR1 is MNHEY and CDR2 SMNVEV (reference sequence). This CDR3 spans 14 amino acids.

This sequence joins TRBV5-1 and TRBJ2-4; D is undetermined. The germline V gene encodes CDR1 SGHRS and CDR2 YFSETQ. Trimming pared 1 base from V and 0 bases from J, leaving 23 bases between. The CDR3 runs 20 residues. The CDR3 is CASSLLIKRWGSLAKNIQYF. The CDR3 DNA is TGCGCCAGCAGCTTGTTAATTAAGCGTTGGGGTTCCCTAGCCAAAAACATTCAGTACTTC.

V gene TRBV7-6 combines with J gene TRBJ2-3; the D is unclear. Per germline, CDR1 SGHVS and CDR2 FNYEAQ. This CDR3 contains 15 residues. Trimming removed 5 bases from V and 6 bases from J, with 18 bases in between. CDR3 coding DNA: TGTGCCAGCAGCCCCAGCATAGGCCCGCCGGATACGCAGTATTTT. Its protein product is CASSPSIGPPDTQYF.

The sample holds a few counts of this clonotype. The genes are TRBV20-1 and TRBJ1-2; 7 bases map to TRBD1. The V segment lost 5 bases and the J segment 5 bases; nucleotides outside the gene matches: 2. The germline gives CDR1 DFQATT, CDR2 SNEGSKA (reference sequence). The CDR3 totals 11 residues. The CDR3 sequence is CSAGTVYGYTF. DNA for the CDR3: TGCAGTGCTGGGACAGTTTATGGCTACACCTTC.

This clonotype occurred a few times. The CDR3 DNA sequence: TGCAGTGCTAGACGTCGTGCGGAGCAGTTCTTC. Its translation: CSARRRAEQFF. The chain joins TRBV20-1 to TRBJ2-1; D is uncertain. Germline assignment: CDR1 DFQATT and CDR2 SNEGSKA (reference sequence). Trimming removed 2 bases at V and 10 bases at J, with 9 bases between. The CDR3 is 11 amino acids.

This clonotype was seen more than once but under ten times. One end of the junction varies from germline; a read error may be responsible. The chain combines TRBV5-1 with TRBJ2-1, with a possible D match to TRBD2 (5 bases). Germline CDR1 is SGHRS and CDR2 is YFSETQ. The CDR3 contains 15 residues. CDR3 region: CASSLAGSSYNERFF. The CDR3 DNA reads as TGCGCCAGCAGCTTGGCGGGGAGCTCCTACAATGAGCGGTTCTTC.

This rearrangement joins TRBV7-8 to TRBJ1-6; D not resolved. Between the trimmed V and J ends, which lost 1 base and 0 bases, there was a span of 10 bases. This CDR3 is 17 amino acids long. Germline CDR1 and CDR2: SGHVS and FQNEAQ. The CDR3 here is CASSLVAQSSYNSPLHF. CDR3 nucleotide sequence: TGTGCCAGCAGCTTAGTGGCACAGAGCTCCTATAATTCACCCCTCCACTTT.

By proportion, this clonotype is medium-sized. The chain links TRBV15 to TRBJ2-1; no definite D call. Germline CDR1 and CDR2: LNHNV and YYDKDF (reference sequence). Trimming pared 8 bases from V and 12 bases from J, leaving 23 bases between. This CDR3 is 14 amino acids long. This chain's CDR3 is CATGSSVAWLGQFF. The CDR3 nucleotides are TGTGCCACCGGATCTTCGGTCGCCTGGTTAGGGCAGTTCTTC.

The sample holds many counts of this clonotype. The chain uses TRBV13 and TRBJ2-7; 7 bases are shared with TRBD1. CDR1 and CDR2 from the germline V gene are PRHDT and FYEKMQ (reference sequence). The CDR3 loop spans 14 amino acids. Unmatched junction bases numbered 6, after V lost 5 bases and J lost 2 bases. The CDR3 protein is CASSREQGAYEQYF. CDR3 DNA: TGTGCCAGCAGCCGTGAGCAGGGGGCCTACGAGCAGTACTTC. Complete variable domain (other parts from reference TRBV13 and TRBJ2-7): AAGVIQSPRHLIKEKRETATLKCYPIPRHDTVYWYQQGPGQDPQFLISFYEKMQSDKGSIPDRFSAQQFSDYHSELNMSSLELGDSALYFCASSREQGAYEQYFGPGTRLTVT.

The chain links TRBV29-1 to TRBJ2-7; D not resolved. The germline CDR1 and CDR2 sequences are SQVTM and ANQGSEA. V lost 4 bases and J 0 bases, leaving 4 bases between the germline ends. The length of the CDR3 is 11 residues. The CDR3: CSVGISYEQYF. The CDR3 nucleotides read TGCAGCGTTGGAATCTCCTACGAGCAGTACTTC.

This clonotype came up a few times. The chain is built from TRBV5-4 and TRBJ2-3; 9 bases are a match to TRBD1. This CDR3 has 15 residues. The germline V gene has CDR1 SGHNT and CDR2 YYREEE (reference sequence). The ends lost 4 bases at V and 2 bases at J; junction bases unmatched: 5. CDR3 nucleotide sequence: TGTGCCAGCAGCCTCAGGGACAGGGACACAGATACGCAGTATTTT. Translation: CASSLRDRDTDTQYF. Together with reference TRBV5-4 and TRBJ2-3, the CDR3 gives the full variable domain: ETGVTQSPTHLIKTRGQQVTLRCSSQSGHNTVSWYQQALGQGPQFIFQYYREEENGRGNFPPRFSGLQFPNYSSELNVNALELDDSALYLCASSLRDRDTDTQYFGPGTRLTVL.

This clonotype has at least ten counts. The chain employs TRBV21-1 and TRBJ1-5; the table gives TRBD1 as D, unverified against the DNA. TRBV21-1 is noted as a pseudogene. CDR3 size: 14 residues. CDR3 sequence reads: CASSKQRAGQPQHF. CDR3 DNA: TGTGCCAGCAGCAAACAGAGGGCGGGTCAGCCCCAGCATTTT.

V gene TRBV5-4 combines with J gene TRBJ2-5, with D perhaps matching TRBD2 (5 bases). V lost 3 bases and J 2 bases, leaving 14 bases between the germline ends. Per germline, CDR1 SGHNT and CDR2 YYREEE (reference sequence). This CDR3 comprises 15 residues. The CDR3: CASSSRASVQETQYF. The CDR3 DNA reads TGTGCCAGCAGCTCGAGGGCATCCGTACAAGAGACCCAGTACTTC.

The chain is built from TRBV7-2 and TRBJ2-1, with D perhaps matching TRBD1 or TRBD2 (6 bases each). Trimming left V 5 bases short and J 9 bases short, with 14 bases between. This CDR3 is 13 amino acids long. From germline, CDR1 is SGHTA and CDR2 FQGNSA. The CDR3: CASSGGTRGEQFF. As DNA, the CDR3 is TGTGCCAGCAGCGGGGGGACCAGGGGTGAGCAGTTCTTC.

The chain couples TRBV19 to TRBJ2-1; the match to TRBD2 covers 9 bases. CDR1 and CDR2 from the germline V gene are LNHDA and SQIVND (reference sequence). V dropped 3 bases and J dropped 1; count of bases not matched to a gene: 7. The CDR3 sequence is 17 residues long. CDR3 in amino acids: CASSMGSGGGSYNEQFF. The CDR3 nucleotides read TGTGCCAGTAGTATGGGTAGCGGGGGTGGTTCCTACAATGAGCAGTTCTTC.

This clonotype was found many times. The chain combines TRBV25-1 with TRBJ2-2; 9 bases fit TRBD1. Germline V CDR1 and CDR2: MGHDK, SYGVNS. CDR3 size: 15 residues. V shed 5 bases, J shed 5 bases, and the junction held 6 bases outside the gene matches. CDR3 region: CASSYGTGWTGELFF. The DNA of the CDR3 is TGTGCCAGCAGTTACGGGACAGGGTGGACCGGGGAGCTGTTTTTT. Complete variable domain (other parts from reference TRBV25-1 and TRBJ2-2): EADIYQTPRYLVIGTGKKITLECSQTMGHDKMYWYQQDPGMELHLIHYSYGVNSTEKGDLSSESTVSRIRTEHFPLTLESARPSHTSQYLCASSYGTGWTGELFFGEGSRLTVL.

J is TRBJ1-5 and V is TRBV5-1; D remains unclear. The germline CDR1 and CDR2 sequences are SGHRS and YFSETQ. Trimming stripped 4 bases from V and 0 bases from J, with 5 bases between. CDR3 length: 13 amino acids. CDR3 sequence (DNA): TGCGCCAGCAGCCAGGATAGCAATCAGCCCCAGCATTTT. Encoded protein: CASSQDSNQPQHF. The full variable domain, completed using reference TRBV5-1 and TRBJ1-5, is KAGVTQTPRYLIKTRGQQVTLSCSPISGHRSVSWYQQTPGQGLQFLFEYFSETQRNKGNFPGRFSGRQFSNSRSEMNVSTLELGDSALYLCASSQDSNQPQHFGDGTRLSIL.

The chain carries TRBV5-1 and TRBJ2-5; 7 nucleotides align to TRBD1. Germline V lookup: CDR1 SGHRS, CDR2 YFSETQ. After removal of 4 bases from V and 1 base from J, the junction contained 4 bases not matched to a gene. This CDR3 is built from 14 residues. The DNA for the CDR3 is TGCGCCAGCAGCGGAGGACAGGCCCAAGAGACCCAGTACTTC. As protein: CASSGGQAQETQYF. The variable domain in full, with the rest retrieved from reference TRBV5-1 and TRBJ2-5, is KAGVTQTPRYLIKTRGQQVTLSCSPISGHRSVSWYQQTPGQGLQFLFEYFSETQRNKGNFPGRFSGRQFSNSRSEMNVSTLELGDSALYLCASSGGQAQETQYFGPGTRLLVL.

The genes are TRBV29-1 and TRBJ2-1; TRBD2 aligns across 13 bases. The CDR3 has 14 residues. Germline CDR1 reads SQVTM; CDR2 reads ANQGSEA. V trimming: 7 bases; J trimming: 2 bases; junction bases outside the gene matches: 2. The CDR3 region has the DNA TGCAGCGGTACTAGCGGGGGGGCCTACAATGAGCAGTTCTTC. It is translated as CSGTSGGAYNEQFF.

This clonotype appeared a few times. V and J are TRBV29-1 and TRBJ2-7, with TRBD2 matching 12 bases. The V and J ends lost 6 bases and 7 bases, in that order; junction bases with no gene match: 7. Germline CDR1 and CDR2: SQVTM and ANQGSEA. The CDR3 has 13 amino acids. In DNA form, the CDR3 reads TGCAGCGTCGGACTAGCGGGAATGAGAGAGCAGTACTTC. It encodes CSVGLAGMREQYF.

The V and J genes are TRBV7-8 and TRBJ2-1; 11 nucleotides match TRBD2. This CDR3 comprises 16 residues. Germline V CDR1 and CDR2: SGHVS, FQNEAQ. V dropped 5 bases and J dropped 10; count of bases not matched to a gene: 13. In DNA form, the CDR3 reads TGTGCCAGCAGCCCGTGGAATAGCGGGGGGGCCGGGGAGCAGTTCTTC. It specifies CASSPWNSGGAGEQFF.